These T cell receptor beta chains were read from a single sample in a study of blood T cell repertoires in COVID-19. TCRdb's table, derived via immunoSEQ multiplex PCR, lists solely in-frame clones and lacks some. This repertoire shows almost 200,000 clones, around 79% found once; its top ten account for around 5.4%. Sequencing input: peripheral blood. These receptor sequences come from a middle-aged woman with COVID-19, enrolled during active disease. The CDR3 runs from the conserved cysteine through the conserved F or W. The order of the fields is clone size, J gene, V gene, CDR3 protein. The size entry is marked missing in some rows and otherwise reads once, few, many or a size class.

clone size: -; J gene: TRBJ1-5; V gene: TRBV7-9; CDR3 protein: CASSLAYGTGADQPQHF
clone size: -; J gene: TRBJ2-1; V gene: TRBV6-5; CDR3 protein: CASSSPGRNNEQFF
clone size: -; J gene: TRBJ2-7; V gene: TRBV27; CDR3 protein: CASSPDRAHEQYF
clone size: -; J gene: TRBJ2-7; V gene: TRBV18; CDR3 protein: CASSPNGEGSYEQYF
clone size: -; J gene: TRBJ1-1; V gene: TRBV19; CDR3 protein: CASSINDRPPTEAFF
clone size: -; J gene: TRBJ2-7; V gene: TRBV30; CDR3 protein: CAWSVKGAAYEQYF
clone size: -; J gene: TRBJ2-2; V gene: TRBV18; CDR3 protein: CASSPRVGELFF
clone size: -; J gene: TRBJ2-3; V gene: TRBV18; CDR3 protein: CASSLDHPSTDTQYF
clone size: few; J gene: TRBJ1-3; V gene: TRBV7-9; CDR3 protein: CASRVGVSGNTIYF
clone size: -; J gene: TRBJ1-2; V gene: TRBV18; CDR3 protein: CASSSPSRGTGYGYTF
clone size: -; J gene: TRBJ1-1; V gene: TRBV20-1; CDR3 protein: CSASRGGRDTEAFF
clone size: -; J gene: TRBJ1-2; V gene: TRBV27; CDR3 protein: CASSNGTPQRGYTF
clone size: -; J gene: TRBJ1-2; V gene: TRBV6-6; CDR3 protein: CASSLTYGYTF
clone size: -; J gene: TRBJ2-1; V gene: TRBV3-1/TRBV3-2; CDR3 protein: CASSQQFSGEWNNEQFF
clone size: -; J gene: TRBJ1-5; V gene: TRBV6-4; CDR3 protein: CASRPRVFHQPQHF
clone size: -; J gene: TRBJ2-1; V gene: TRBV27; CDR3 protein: CASSLLPGLAGAPGADEQFF
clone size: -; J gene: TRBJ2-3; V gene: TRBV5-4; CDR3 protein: CASSLRRGGRTDTQYF
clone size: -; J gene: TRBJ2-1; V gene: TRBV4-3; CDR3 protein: CASSHDGGAYNEQFF
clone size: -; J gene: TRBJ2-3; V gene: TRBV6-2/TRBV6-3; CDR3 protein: CASSLGLAGVDTQYF
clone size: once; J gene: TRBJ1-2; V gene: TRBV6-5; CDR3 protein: CASRRSTNYGYTF
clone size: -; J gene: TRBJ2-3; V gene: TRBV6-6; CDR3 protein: CASQRDSRGDTQYF
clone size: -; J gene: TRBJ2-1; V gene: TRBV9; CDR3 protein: CASSVPLAGGLDEQFF
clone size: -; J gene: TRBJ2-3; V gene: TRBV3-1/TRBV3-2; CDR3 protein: CASSPYRENTDTQYF
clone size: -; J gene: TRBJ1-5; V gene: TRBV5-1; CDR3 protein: CASSLEGNSNQPQHF
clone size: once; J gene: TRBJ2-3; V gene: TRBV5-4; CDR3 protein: CASSRGLAGGTSTDTQYF
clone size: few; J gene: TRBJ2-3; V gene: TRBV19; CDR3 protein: CASSIEASGDTQYF
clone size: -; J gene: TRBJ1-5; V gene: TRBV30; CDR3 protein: CAWSRQGNQPQHF
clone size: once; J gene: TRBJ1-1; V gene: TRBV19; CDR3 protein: CASQISGTDTEAFF
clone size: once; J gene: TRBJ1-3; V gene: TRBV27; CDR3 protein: CASSPRGREVANTIYF
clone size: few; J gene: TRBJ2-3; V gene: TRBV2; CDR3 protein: CASSGASGGALTQYF
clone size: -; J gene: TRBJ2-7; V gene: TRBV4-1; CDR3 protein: CASSQDKASGAYEQYF
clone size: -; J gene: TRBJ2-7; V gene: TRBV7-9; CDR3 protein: CASSLVGQGAHEQYF
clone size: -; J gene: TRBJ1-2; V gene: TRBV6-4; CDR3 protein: CASSAGDYGYTF
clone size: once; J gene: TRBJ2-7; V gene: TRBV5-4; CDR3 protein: CASSQPVGQGAVEQYF
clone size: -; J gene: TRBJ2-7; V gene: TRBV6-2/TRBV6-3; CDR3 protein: CASSELTTGTGGYEQYF
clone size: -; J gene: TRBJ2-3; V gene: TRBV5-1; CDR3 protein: CASSLGGRGDGTDTQYF
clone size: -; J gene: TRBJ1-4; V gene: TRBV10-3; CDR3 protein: CAISGADRTNNEKLFF
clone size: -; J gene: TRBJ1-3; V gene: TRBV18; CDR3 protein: CASAKGDTIYF
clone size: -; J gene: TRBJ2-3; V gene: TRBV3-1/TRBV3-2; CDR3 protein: CASSPLAGGLTDTQYF
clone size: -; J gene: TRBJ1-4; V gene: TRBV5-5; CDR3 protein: CASSLASGLFEKLFF
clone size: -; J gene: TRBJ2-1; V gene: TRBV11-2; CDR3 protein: CASSPGRTSGVDNEQFF
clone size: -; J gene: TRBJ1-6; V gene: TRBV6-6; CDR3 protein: CASSYRQGHPNSPLHF
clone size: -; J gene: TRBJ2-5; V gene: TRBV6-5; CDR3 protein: CASSYLGGGQETQYF
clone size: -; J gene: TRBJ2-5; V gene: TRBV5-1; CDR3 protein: CASSLAGGNQETQYF
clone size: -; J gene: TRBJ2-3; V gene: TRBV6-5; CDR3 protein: CASRGLAGSTDTQYF
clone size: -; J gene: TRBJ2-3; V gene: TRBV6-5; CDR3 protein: CATERDLTDTQYF
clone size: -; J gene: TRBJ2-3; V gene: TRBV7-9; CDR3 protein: CASSLSPRVTDTQYF
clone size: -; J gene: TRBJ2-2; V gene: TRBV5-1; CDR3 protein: CASSWASGGPPNTGELFF
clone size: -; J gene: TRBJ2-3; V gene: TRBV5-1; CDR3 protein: CASSLAADTQYF
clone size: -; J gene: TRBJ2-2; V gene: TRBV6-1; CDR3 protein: CASSDASGPGELFF
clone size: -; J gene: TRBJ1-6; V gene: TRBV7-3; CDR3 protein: CASSMTGVDSPLHF
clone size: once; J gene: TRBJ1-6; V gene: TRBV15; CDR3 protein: CATSRVQSYNSPLHF
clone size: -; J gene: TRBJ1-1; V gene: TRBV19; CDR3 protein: CASPNRGNTEAFF
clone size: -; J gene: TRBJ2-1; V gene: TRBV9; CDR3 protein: CASSVEAGSYNEQFF
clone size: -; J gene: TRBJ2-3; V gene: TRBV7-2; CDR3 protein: CASSPETSGGPTDTQYF
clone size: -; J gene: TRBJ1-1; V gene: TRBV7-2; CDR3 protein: CASSLAHLNTEAFF
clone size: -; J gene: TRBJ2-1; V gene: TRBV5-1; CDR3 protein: CASSLDGPSSYNEQFF